This passage covers 17 T cell receptor beta chains from one sample sequenced in a study of T cell clonality in common variable immunodeficiency. Study-wide findings and caveats: Reportedly, TCR beta sequences from common variable immunodeficiency showed fewer deletions and N-nucleotide insertions.

For these TCRs, the target antigens are not known. TCRdb's table, derived via immunoSEQ multiplex PCR, lists solely in-frame clones and lacks some. Listed here are roughly 25,000 clones without any singletons, the top ten holding 24%. The sample comprised peripheral blood mononuclear cells. The origin of the receptors is a human donor with common variable immunodeficiency.

This clone was recorded at least ten times. The read halts 3 residues ahead of the CDR3 end, with the missing end drawn from the germline J gene. V and J are TRBV10-3 and TRBJ1-2; a weak D match, TRBD1 (6 bases). The germline V gene encodes CDR1 ENHRY and CDR2 SYGVKD. The length of the CDR3 is 15 residues. With 5 bases removed from V and 0 bases from J, the gap between germline ends came to 13 bases. CDR3: CAISQPGVANYGYTF. Incomplete CDR3 DNA: TGTGCCATCAGTCAACCAGGGGTTGCTAACTATGGC.

A word on this clone: The read ends 3 residues early relative to the CDR3; the germline J gene fills the gap. This sequence joins TRBV18 and TRBJ1-5; the D gene is possibly TRBD1 (5 bases). The CDR3 is 16 amino acids. The germline V and J ends were trimmed by 5 bases and 5 bases, with 19 bases remaining between them. Germline loops: CDR1 KGHSH, CDR2 LQKENI. Incomplete CDR3 DNA: TGTGCCAGCTCAGCATACAGAGGGACTGCCGATCAGCCC. Translating it yields CASSAYRGTADQP. The entire CDR3 sequence reads CASSAYRGTADQPQHF.

Ten or more counts support this clone. The read falls 3 residues short of the CDR3 end, and the missing part is taken from the germline J gene. This chain links TRBV7-2 with TRBJ1-2, with D possibly matching TRBD1 (5 bases). CDR1 is SGHTA and CDR2 is FQGNSA in the germline V gene. This CDR3 is built from 13 residues. The sequenced CDR3 bases are TGTGCCAGCAGTCTCCACCAGGGAGACGGC. It yields the protein CASSLHQGDG. The entire CDR3 is CASSLHQGDGYTF.

This clone has ten or more counts. The sequence runs out 3 residues before the end of the CDR3; the remainder is reconstructed from the germline J gene. The chain is built from TRBV19 and TRBJ1-2, with D possibly being TRBD1 (6 bases). Germline V CDR1 and CDR2: LNHDA, SQIVND (reference sequence). V gave up 3 bases and J gave up 3 bases, with 8 bases separating them. The CDR3 length is 13 residues. The DNA read from the CDR3 is TGTGCCAGTAGTATTAACAGGGACTATGGC. Translation gives CASSINRDYG. The whole CDR3 sequence is CASSINRDYGYTF.

This clone was seen many times. Read sequence stops 3 residues before the CDR3 end, and the germline J gene provides the missing end. The chain links TRBV19 to TRBJ2-5; 7 nucleotides agree with TRBD1. The CDR3 has 14 amino acids. V lost 9 bases, J lost 4 bases, and 11 bases stayed unmatched. The germline V gene encodes CDR1 LNHDA and CDR2 SQIVND (reference sequence). CDR3 DNA, as far as it was read: TGTGCCAGCTCGACAGGGTTATGGGGAGAGACC. This sequence encodes CASSTGLWGET. In full, the CDR3 reads CASSTGLWGETQYF.

This clone appeared many times. The read comes to an end 3 residues before the CDR3 does, leaving the germline J gene to fill in the end. J is TRBJ2-1 and V is TRBV7-2; 9 nucleotides align to TRBD2. The V segment lost 3 bases and the J segment 9 bases; nucleotides outside the gene matches: 9. CDR3 size: 15 residues. CDR1 and CDR2 from the germline V gene are SGHTA and FQGNSA. The CDR3 DNA, read in part, is TGTGCCAGCAGCTTGCAGATAGCGGGAGTCGGTGAG. Protein product: CASSLQIAGVGE. The CDR3 in its entirety is CASSLQIAGVGEQFF.

This clone was observed a handful of times. The read halts 3 residues ahead of the CDR3 end, with the missing end drawn from the germline J gene. This sample also contains other DNA sequences that code for the same CDR3. The gene calls are TRBV6-1 and TRBJ1-4; 8 nucleotides align to TRBD1. This CDR3 contains 15 residues. V lost 4 bases and J lost 8; bases outside the gene matches: 9. The germline V gene has CDR1 MNHNS and CDR2 SASEGT. The part of the CDR3 DNA that was read is TGTGCCAGCAGTGTTTGGAAACAGGGGGGGGAAAAA. Residues: CASSVWKQGGEK. The entire CDR3 reads CASSVWKQGGEKLFF.

This clone was detected many times. The read stops 3 residues short of the end of the CDR3; the missing end is completed from the germline J gene. This chain joins TRBV7-8 and TRBJ2-7, with TRBD1 matching over 8 bases. Germline assignment: CDR1 SGHVS and CDR2 FQNEAQ. The CDR3 runs 13 residues. Trimming took 8 bases from V and 1 from J; bases not matched to a gene: 4. The part of the CDR3 DNA that was read is TGTGCCAGCGGGTGGACAGGGTCCTACGAG. Protein product: CASGWTGSYE. The whole CDR3 is CASGWTGSYEQYF.

This clone was found many times. The read halts 3 residues ahead of the CDR3 end, with the missing end drawn from the germline J gene. The rearrangement joins TRBV18 to TRBJ2-7; tentatively, D is TRBD1 (5 bases). V gave up 4 bases and J gave up 6 bases, with 13 bases separating them. From germline, CDR1 is KGHSH and CDR2 LQKENI. The CDR3 runs to 13 residues. CDR3 bases read: TGTGCCAGCTCACGGGGTTCGCAGGGCGAG. Encoded protein: CASSRGSQGE. The full CDR3 is CASSRGSQGEQYF.

By share, this clone ranks as medium-sized. The CDR3 extends 3 residues past the end of the read, so its final part is completed from the germline J gene. The chain carries TRBV2 and TRBJ2-5; no firm D call. Germline loops: CDR1 SNHLY, CDR2 FYNNEI. V lost 2 bases and J 5 bases, leaving 9 bases between the germline ends. This CDR3 is 13 amino acids long. CDR3 DNA, as far as it was read: TGTGCCAGCAGTGAATCTGGGCTGGAGACC. Its translation is CASSESGLET. The entire CDR3 reads CASSESGLETQYF. Together with reference TRBV2 and TRBJ2-5, the CDR3 gives the full variable domain: EPEVTQTPSHQVTQMGQEVILRCVPISNHLYFYWYRQILGQKVEFLVSFYNNEISEKSEIFDDQFSVERPDGSNFTLKIRSTKLEDSAMYFCASSESGLETQYFGPGTRLLVL.

At least ten counts were recorded for this clone. The missing CDR3 end, 3 residues past where the read stops, is filled in from the germline J gene. The chain combines TRBV13 with TRBJ2-4; 8 nucleotides match TRBD1. The CDR3 is 15 residues long. V gave up 4 bases and J gave up 7 bases; unmatched junction bases: 9. CDR1 and CDR2 (germline): PRHDT, FYEKMQ (reference sequence). The CDR3 sequence is CASSYPGGGVNIQYF. The CDR3 DNA, read in part, is TGTGCCAGCAGCTATCCAGGGGGCGGGGTTAACATT.

Many counts were recorded for this clone. The CDR3 end is not reached by the read, which stops 3 residues before it; the germline J gene fills it in. This rearrangement joins TRBV6-2 or TRBV6-3 to TRBJ1-6; tentative D call: TRBD1 (5 bases). The CDR3 length is 12 residues. V lost 6 bases to trimming and J lost 10 bases, with 10 bases between them. CDR1 MNHEY and CDR2 SVGEGT come from the germline V gene. CDR3 protein: CASRYRLSPLHF. Incomplete CDR3 DNA: TGTGCCAGCAGATACAGGTTGTCACCC.

A word on this clone: Read sequence stops 3 residues before the CDR3 end, and the germline J gene provides the missing end. The chain joins TRBV7-9 to TRBJ2-3, with D unclear. The CDR3 length is 14 residues. CDR1 is SEHNR and CDR2 is FQNEAQ in the germline V gene (reference sequence). Trimming removed 3 bases at V and 1 base at J, with 8 bases between. CDR3 amino acids: CASSFIRGTDTQYF. Incomplete CDR3 DNA: TGTGCCAGCAGCTTCATTCGGGGCACAGATACG.

This clone was seen more than once but under ten times. The junction differs from germline at one of its ends, possibly a read error. CDR3 bases read: TGTGCCAGCAACTTAGTTGGCGGGAGGGAGACC. Protein product: CASNLVGGRET. The CDR3 as a whole reads CASNLVGGRETQYF. This rearrangement joins TRBV7-2 to TRBJ2-5; TRBD2 aligns across 8 bases. The sequence runs out 3 residues before the end of the CDR3; the remainder is reconstructed from the germline J gene. Germline CDR1 reads SGHTA; CDR2 reads FQGNSA. The CDR3 spans 14 residues.

This clone was found a few times. The CDR3 extends 3 residues past the end of the read, so its final part is completed from the germline J gene. This chain uses TRBV5-6 with TRBJ1-5, with 7 bases identical to TRBD1. CDR3 size: 15 residues. Per the germline V gene, CDR1 is SGHDT and CDR2 is YYEEEE. Losses at the gene ends were 4 bases for V and 4 bases for J; bases not matched to a gene: 8. The part of the CDR3 DNA that was read is TGTGCCAGCAGCCGGGACAGCATCAGAAATCAGCCC. Translated: CASSRDSIRNQP. The complete CDR3 reads CASSRDSIRNQPQHF.

This clone has more than one count but fewer than ten. Relative to the germline gene, one junction end is altered; a read error may explain this. The read is 3 residues too short to cover the CDR3 end, so that end is filled in from the germline J gene. V usage is TRBV7-2 and J usage is TRBJ1-5, with no clear D. The CDR3 is 14 residues long. In germline, CDR1 is SGHTA, CDR2 FQGNSA. The sequenced part of the CDR3 DNA is TGTGCCAGCAGCTTAGATTTGGGCAAGCAGCCC. Translating gives CASSLDLGKQP. The full-length CDR3 reads as CASSLDLGKQPQHF.

Many counts were recorded for this clone. The DNA ends 3 residues before the CDR3 does, and the rest of the CDR3 is filled in from the germline J gene. The rearrangement joins TRBV2 to TRBJ2-2; 9 nucleotides line up with TRBD2. The germline CDR1 and CDR2 sequences are SNHLY and FYNNEI. The trim removed 6 bases at V and 2 bases at J, leaving 4 bases unmatched. This CDR3 contains 15 residues. The CDR3 protein is CASSGSGGNTGELFF. CDR3 bases read: TGTGCCAGCAGCGGTAGCGGGGGAAACACCGGGGAG.